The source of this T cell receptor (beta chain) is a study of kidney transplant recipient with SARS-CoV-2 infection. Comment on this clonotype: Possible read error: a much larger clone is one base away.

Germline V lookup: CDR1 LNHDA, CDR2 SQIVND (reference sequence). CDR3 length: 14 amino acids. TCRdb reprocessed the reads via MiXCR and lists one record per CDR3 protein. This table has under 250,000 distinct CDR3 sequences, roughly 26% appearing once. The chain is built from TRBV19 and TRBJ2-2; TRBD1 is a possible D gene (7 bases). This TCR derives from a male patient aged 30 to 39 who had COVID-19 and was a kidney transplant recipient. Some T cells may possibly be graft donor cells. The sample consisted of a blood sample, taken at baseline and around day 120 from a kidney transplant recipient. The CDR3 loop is CASNRGGGTGGLFF. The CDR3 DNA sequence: TGTGCCAGTAACAGGGGCGGAGGCACCGGGGGGCTGTTTTTT.